This record looks at one T cell receptor beta chain sequence and its context. This sample was included in a study of blood T cell repertoires in COVID-19. Across the whole study: There were acute and convalescent COVID-19 samples, and they came from the United States, Italy and Spain. Nucleic acid was either cDNA or gDNA, and it came from T cells, B-cell-depleted T cells, or PBMCs.

This table comes from immunoSEQ multiplex PCR, and its TCRdb copy is limited to in-frame clones, with some not included. The data contain 110,000 to 150,000 clones, roughly 80% of them singletons. The CDR3 has 15 residues. Germline trimming cut 6 bases from V and 3 bases from J; bases unmatched to any gene: 7. Germline assignment: CDR1 SGHRS and CDR2 YFSETQ. Sequenced sample: peripheral blood. This sequence originates from a woman older than 75 with acute or convalescent COVID-19. This chain links TRBV5-1 with TRBJ2-2, with TRBD2 matching 8 bases. CDR3 sequence (DNA): TGCGCCAGCAAACGGGGAGCGGGGGACACCGGGGAGCTGTTTTTT. Amino acids: CASKRGAGDTGELFF.